Below are 26 T cell receptor beta chains sequenced from a single sample in a study of blood T cell repertoires in COVID-19. Measured with immunoSEQ multiplex PCR; TCRdb has only the in-frame clones, and not every one. Among roughly 140,000 clones, 84% were seen once, and the ten largest hold roughly 2%. Sequencing was performed on peripheral blood. The receptors were sampled from a man aged 70-80 years with acute or convalescent COVID-19.

This clone appeared many times. This chain joins TRBV28 and TRBJ1-5, with D unresolved. V dropped 3 bases and J dropped 8 bases, with 17 bases sitting between them. Germline loops: CDR1 MDHEN, CDR2 SYDVKM. The CDR3 extends over 15 amino acids. DNA of the CDR3: TGTGCCAGCAGTTTTAGTGGGTACGGAGAAGAGCCCCAGCATTTT. Translating it yields CASSFSGYGEEPQHF.

This chain joins TRBV2 and TRBJ1-2; a weak D match, TRBD1 (5 bases). V lost 4 bases and J 4 bases, leaving 16 bases between the germline ends. Germline assignment: CDR1 SNHLY and CDR2 FYNNEI. The CDR3 loop spans 15 amino acids. Here the CDR3 DNA reads TGTGCCAGCAGTGTAGGAAGGGGCGCAGGCTATGGCTACACCTTC. This codes for CASSVGRGAGYGYTF.

About this clone: The sample carries other DNA sequences with the same CDR3. The J gene is TRBJ2-2, the V gene TRBV7-9; 9 bases are a match to TRBD1. CDR1 is SEHNR and CDR2 is FQNEAQ in the germline V gene (reference sequence). The CDR3 totals 16 residues. The V segment lost 5 bases and the J segment 4 bases; nucleotides outside the gene matches: 8. The CDR3 region is CASSPPGTGSTGELFF. The CDR3 region has the DNA TGTGCCAGCAGCCCCCCCGGGACAGGGTCCACCGGGGAGCTGTTTTTT.

The chain employs TRBV6-6 and TRBJ1-2, with unresolved D. Germline lookup yields CDR1 MNHNY and CDR2 SVGAGI (reference sequence). V was cut by 6 bases and J by 4 bases, with 15 bases left in between. The CDR3 runs to 14 residues. CDR3: CASRPDTRVYGYTF. The CDR3 DNA follows: TGTGCCAGCAGACCTGACACGAGGGTCTATGGCTACACCTTC.

The chain joins TRBV19 to TRBJ2-1; D might be TRBD2 (7 bases). The CDR3 runs 15 residues. Trimming pared 3 bases from V and 9 bases from J, leaving 18 bases between. Germline V lookup: CDR1 LNHDA, CDR2 SQIVND (reference sequence). CDR3 in DNA: TGTGCCAGTAGTATGGAGGGGGGGACTGTGGGTGAGCAGTTCTTC. Its protein is CASSMEGGTVGEQFF.

This chain links TRBV9 with TRBJ1-2; no firm D call. Germline V lookup: CDR1 SGDLS, CDR2 YYNGEE. Trimming took off 0 bases at V and 0 bases at J, with 18 bases between the two ends. The CDR3 is 18 amino acids. The CDR3 DNA reads as TGTGCCAGCAGCGTAGGGGTGCACAGCTTCACAACTAACTATGGCTACACCTTC. Protein sequence: CASSVGVHSFTTNYGYTF.

The chain employs TRBV7-8 and TRBJ2-5, with D perhaps TRBD1 (5 bases). Per the germline V gene, CDR1 is SGHVS and CDR2 is FQNEAQ. V lost 1 base to trimming and J lost 0 bases, with 12 bases between them. The CDR3 covers 16 residues. The CDR3 loop reads CASSLVPTAHQETQYF. In DNA, the CDR3 is TGTGCCAGCAGCTTAGTGCCGACAGCACACCAAGAGACCCAGTACTTC.

The V gene is TRBV11-2, the J gene TRBJ1-1; no clear D. From germline, CDR1 is SGHAT and CDR2 FQNNGV. This CDR3 is built from 13 residues. The ends were cut back, 0 bases at V and 8 bases at J, with 10 bases in the middle. The CDR3: CASSLERGPEAFF. Written as DNA, the CDR3 is TGTGCCAGCAGCTTAGAGAGAGGTCCCGAAGCTTTCTTT.

This clone was counted a few times. This chain links TRBV6-5 with TRBJ2-1, with 10 bases matching TRBD1. J was trimmed by 7 bases and V by 6 bases; bases with no gene match: 6. CDR3 length equals 14 residues. Germline CDR1 and CDR2: MNHEY and SVGAGI. CDR3 in DNA: TGTGCCAGCAGAGAGGACAGGGGGGGAAATGAGCAGTTCTTC. Protein: CASREDRGGNEQFF.

V gene TRBV5-1 combines with J gene TRBJ1-2; 11 positions agree with TRBD1. CDR1 and CDR2 (germline): SGHRS, YFSETQ. The CDR3 contains 18 residues. V lost 0 bases and J lost 0; bases outside the gene matches: 7. The CDR3 here is CASSLDGTGGSANYGYTF. The CDR3 coding sequence is TGCGCCAGCAGCTTGGACGGGACAGGGGGATCAGCTAACTATGGCTACACCTTC.

The rearrangement links TRBV30 to TRBJ1-5; unclear D gene. The CDR3 loop spans 13 amino acids. CDR1 and CDR2 (germline): GTSNPN, SVGIG (reference sequence). Trimming took off 2 bases at V and 1 base at J, with 6 bases between the two ends. The CDR3: CAWSLMSNQPQHF. CDR3 coding DNA: TGTGCCTGGAGTTTAATGAGCAATCAGCCCCAGCATTTT. The full variable domain, its missing parts supplied by reference TRBV30 and TRBJ1-5, is SQTIHQWPATLVQPVGSPLSLECTVEGTSNPNLYWYRQAAGRGLQLLFYSVGIGQISSEVPQNLSASRPQDRQFILSSKKLLLSDSGFYLCAWSLMSNQPQHFGDGTRLSIL.

The chain combines TRBV9 with TRBJ2-3; TRBD2 matches at 10 bases. J was trimmed by 6 bases and V by 0 bases; bases with no gene match: 7. CDR3 length equals 16 residues. Germline V lookup: CDR1 SGDLS, CDR2 YYNGEE. DNA of the CDR3: TGTGCCAGCAGCGTAGGATCAGCGGGGGGGGCGGATACGCAGTATTTT. It is translated as CASSVGSAGGADTQYF.

V and J are TRBV28 and TRBJ1-5; 8 nucleotides match TRBD1. Per the germline V gene, CDR1 is MDHEN and CDR2 is SYDVKM. The trim removed 5 bases at V and 6 bases at J, leaving 15 bases unmatched. This CDR3 spans 17 amino acids. Here the CDR3 DNA reads TGTGCCAGCAGTACATATCCGCAGGGGGCGACAGGTCAGCCCCAGCATTTT. Translating it yields CASSTYPQGATGQPQHF.

The rearrangement joins TRBV7-9 to TRBJ2-3; possible D gene TRBD1, 6 bases. The CDR3 contains 15 residues. Trimming cost V 5 bases and J 4 bases, with 16 bases left between them. From germline, CDR1 is SEHNR and CDR2 FQNEAQ (reference sequence). CDR3 DNA: TGTGCCAGCAGCCGAACCGTACAGGGCGCAGATACGCAGTATTTT. As protein: CASSRTVQGADTQYF. The full variable domain, with the rest looked up from reference TRBV7-9 and TRBJ2-3, is DTGVSQNPRHKITKRGQNVTFRCDPISEHNRLYWYRQTLGQGPEFLTYFQNEAQLEKSRLLSDRFSAERPKGSFSTLEIQRTEQGDSAMYLCASSRTVQGADTQYFGPGTRLTVL.

The chain recombines TRBV11-2 with TRBJ2-1; 13 bases align to TRBD2. The CDR3 spans 16 residues. After removal of 5 bases from V and 5 bases from J, the junction contained 6 bases not matched to a gene. Per the germline V gene, CDR1 is SGHAT and CDR2 is FQNNGV. The CDR3 sequence is CASSTQGLAGDNEQFF. CDR3 DNA: TGTGCCAGCAGCACCCAAGGACTAGCGGGGGACAATGAGCAGTTCTTC.

This clone has only one observation. V usage is TRBV5-1 and J usage is TRBJ1-6; TRBD1 matches 9 bases. CDR1 is SGHRS and CDR2 is YFSETQ in the germline V gene. The CDR3 runs to 15 residues. Germline trimming cut 6 bases from V and 7 bases from J; bases unmatched to any gene: 8. The CDR3 spells CASKQTGGQNSPLHF. DNA of the CDR3: TGCGCCAGCAAACAGACAGGGGGTCAAAATTCACCCCTCCACTTT.

The V and J genes are TRBV7-2 and TRBJ1-1; the D is unclear. The CDR3 totals 17 residues. Germline V gene lookup returns CDR1 SGHTA and CDR2 FQGNSA. V shed 1 base and J shed 1 base, with 16 bases lying between them. CDR3 coding DNA: TGTGCCAGCAGCTTAGGATTAGGAAGAACAGAGAACACTGAAGCTTTCTTT. It codes for CASSLGLGRTENTEAFF.

The rearrangement uses TRBV19 and TRBJ1-1; D is uncertain. CDR1 is LNHDA, CDR2 SQIVND, per germline (reference sequence). Trimming left V 2 bases short and J 4 bases short, with 11 bases between. This CDR3 region has 14 residues. The CDR3 DNA follows: TGTGCCAGTAGTATATCCACGGGAGGCACTGAAGCTTTCTTT. It is translated as CASSISTGGTEAFF.

The V gene is TRBV20-1, the J gene TRBJ2-6; TRBD1 agrees at 10 bases. Germline values: CDR1 DFQATT, CDR2 SNEGSKA (reference sequence). J lost 4 bases, V lost 3 bases, and 9 bases had no gene match. The CDR3 runs to 17 residues. The CDR3 loop is CSASLGQGRAGANVLTF. In DNA form, the CDR3 reads TGCAGTGCTAGTCTGGGACAGGGGAGAGCCGGGGCCAACGTCCTGACTTTC.

This chain uses TRBV24-1 with TRBJ2-1, with a possible D match to TRBD2 (6 bases). The CDR3 runs to 15 residues. Looked up from germline, CDR1 is KGHDR and CDR2 is SFDVKD. The germline V and J ends were trimmed by 4 bases and 8 bases, with 17 bases remaining between them. The CDR3 region is CATSDPRLDRDEQFF. In DNA form, the CDR3 reads TGTGCCACCAGTGACCCACGACTAGACCGGGATGAGCAGTTCTTC.

The genes are TRBV25-1 and TRBJ2-3; TRBD2 aligns across 14 bases. The length of the CDR3 is 16 residues. Trimming removed 2 bases from V and 4 bases from J; junction bases left unmatched: 2. The germline V gene has CDR1 MGHDK and CDR2 SYGVNS. CDR3: CASSETTSGGADTQYF. In nucleotides, the CDR3 is TGTGCCAGCAGTGAAACGACTAGCGGGGGGGCAGATACGCAGTATTTT.

The chain is built from TRBV5-1 and TRBJ2-4; weak D call: TRBD2 (7 bases). V was trimmed by 1 base and J by 3 bases, leaving 14 bases between them. The germline V gene encodes CDR1 SGHRS and CDR2 YFSETQ. CDR3 length: 16 residues. The CDR3 DNA reads TGCGCCAGCAGCTTGAGGGGGGAGGGCGGCAAAAACATTCAGTACTTC. Amino acid sequence: CASSLRGEGGKNIQYF.

This chain links TRBV6-1 with TRBJ2-5; no clear D gene. This CDR3 spans 11 amino acids. Deletions cut 1 base from V and 13 bases from J, with 10 bases between. Germline V gene lookup returns CDR1 MNHNS and CDR2 SASEGT. This CDR3 is CASSEVGRPYF. CDR3 nucleotides: TGTGCCAGCAGTGAAGTGGGCAGGCCGTACTTC.

This chain uses TRBV6-5 with TRBJ1-5, with 10 bases that match TRBD1. Trimming at V came to 0 bases and at J to 4 bases, leaving 3 bases not matched to a gene. Germline CDR1 and CDR2: MNHEY and SVGAGI. The CDR3 covers 16 residues. CDR3 amino acids: CASSYSRTGGNQPQHF. In nucleotides, the CDR3 is TGTGCCAGCAGTTACTCGAGGACAGGGGGGAATCAGCCCCAGCATTTT.

The gene calls are TRBV2 and TRBJ1-2; tentative D call: TRBD1 (5 bases). V was clipped by 7 bases and J by 2 bases, with 17 bases between them. Germline CDR1 reads SNHLY; CDR2 reads FYNNEI. The CDR3 extends over 15 amino acids. The DNA of the CDR3 is TGTGCCAGCACCCAAAGGGACTCTGGGAACTATGGCTACACCTTC. It encodes CASTQRDSGNYGYTF.

The CDR3 loop reads CASSLGTQGGEQFF. The DNA of the CDR3 is TGTGCCAGCAGCTTGGGTACACAAGGCGGGGAGCAGTTCTTC. The J gene is TRBJ2-1, the V gene TRBV28; TRBD2 might be the D (5 bases). Germline assignment: CDR1 MDHEN and CDR2 SYDVKM. CDR3 length: 14 residues. Trimming took off 6 bases at V and 10 bases at J, with 19 bases between the two ends.